Below are 21 T cell receptor beta chains sequenced from a single sample in a study of shared clonotypes between healthy human individuals. Profiled with immunoSEQ multiplex PCR; TCRdb holds only in-frame clones, not every one. The profile covers about 2.3 million clones, with 85% to 95% appearing a single time and about 0.41% taken by the ten largest. Sample: naive CD4+ T cells from PBMCs. Sample subset: CD45RA+ positively selected. The origin of the receptors is a man younger than 35 in good health. Some clones in this sample may be carry-over from other donors' samples.

The chain uses TRBV15 and TRBJ2-3; D is unresolved. The germline V gene has CDR1 LNHNV and CDR2 YYDKDF (reference sequence). Trimming left V 1 base short and J 2 bases short, with 10 bases between. The CDR3 spans 15 residues. The DNA of the CDR3 is TGTGCCACCAGCAGAGGGGAAGGTACCACAGATACGCAGTATTTT. Its protein is CATSRGEGTTDTQYF.

This clone was recorded only once. This chain joins TRBV5-6 and TRBJ1-3; D unresolved. The CDR3 loop spans 15 amino acids. The germline V gene has CDR1 SGHDT and CDR2 YYEEEE. V was clipped by 1 base and J by 4 bases, with 12 bases between them. Here the CDR3 DNA reads TGTGCCAGCAGCTTGTTTGGAGGGTACGGAAACACCATATATTTT. It yields the protein CASSLFGGYGNTIYF.

The V call is TRBV4-2, the J call TRBJ2-2; TRBD1 agrees at 7 bases. This CDR3 comprises 16 residues. Germline V gene sequence: CDR1 LGHNA, CDR2 YNFKEQ. V was pared by 5 bases and J by 5 bases, with 11 bases of the junction left unmatched. CDR3 sequence reads: CASSLTGLVETGELFF. The CDR3 DNA reads as TGTGCCAGCAGCTTGACAGGGTTGGTTGAAACCGGGGAGCTGTTTTTT.

The gene calls are TRBV10-3 and TRBJ2-1, with D possibly TRBD2 on 5 matching bases. CDR3 length equals 13 residues. CDR1 is ENHRY, CDR2 SYGVKD, per germline. Trimming shortened V by 3 bases and J by 7 bases, and 10 bases separated the two germline ends. Written as DNA, the CDR3 is TGTGCCATCAGTGATGCTAGCCGGAATGAGCAGTTCTTC. As protein: CAISDASRNEQFF.

The chain has TRBV29-1 and TRBJ2-3; D possibly corresponds to TRBD2 (5 bases). The CDR3 runs 13 residues. Germline lookup yields CDR1 SQVTM and CDR2 ANQGSEA. V gave up 4 bases and J gave up 5 bases, with 13 bases separating them. The CDR3 sequence is CSVAVGRGDTQYF. CDR3 sequence (DNA): TGCAGCGTTGCAGTGGGTCGGGGAGATACGCAGTATTTT.

This chain links TRBV11-2 with TRBJ2-7; 8 bases line up with TRBD1. This CDR3 region has 15 residues. Per germline, CDR1 SGHAT and CDR2 FQNNGV. Germline trimming cut 6 bases from V and 3 bases from J; bases unmatched to any gene: 10. The CDR3 coding sequence is TGTGCCAGCAGTTTAACCGGGACAGGTATCTACGAGCAGTACTTC. Its translation: CASSLTGTGIYEQYF.

The chain carries TRBV18 and TRBJ2-3; TRBD1 is a possible D gene (6 bases). Germline-derived CDR1 and CDR2 are KGHSH and LQKENI. The CDR3 totals 15 residues. The V gene lost 6 bases and the J gene lost 0 bases, with 13 bases spanning the gap. The CDR3 bases are TGTGCCAGCTCGGAGACAGGCACTAGCACAGATACGCAGTATTTT. Protein sequence: CASSETGTSTDTQYF.

This chain uses TRBV7-7 with TRBJ2-7, with TRBD1 matching over 7 bases. Germline V gene lookup returns CDR1 SSHAT and CDR2 FNYEAQ (reference sequence). V lost 2 bases, J lost 5 bases, and 6 bases stayed unmatched. This CDR3 spans 14 amino acids. DNA of the CDR3: TGTGCCAGCAGCTTAACGACAGGGAGCCACGAGCAGTACTTC. Residues: CASSLTTGSHEQYF.

The J gene is TRBJ2-5, the V gene TRBV7-9; the match to TRBD1 covers 8 bases. Germline loops: CDR1 SEHNR, CDR2 FQNEAQ (reference sequence). Trimming took 5 bases from V and 5 from J; bases not matched to a gene: 16. The CDR3 runs to 17 residues. The CDR3 DNA is TGTGCCAGCAGCCCAATCGCTCAGGGGGCGGTAAGGGAGACCCAGTACTTC. It yields the protein CASSPIAQGAVRETQYF.

The gene calls are TRBV7-4 and TRBJ2-7, with a tentative D call TRBD1 (6 bases). CDR3 length: 16 residues. Germline CDR1 reads SGHVT; CDR2 reads SQSDAQ. V gave up 0 bases and J gave up 6 bases, with 18 bases separating them. This CDR3 reads CASSLAFRQAFSEQYF. Here the CDR3 DNA reads TGTGCCAGCAGCTTAGCTTTTCGACAGGCCTTTAGCGAGCAGTACTTC.

This chain connects TRBV18 to TRBJ1-5; 10 bases match TRBD1. This CDR3 comprises 15 residues. CDR1 is KGHSH and CDR2 is LQKENI in the germline V gene. The trim removed 3 bases at V and 6 bases at J, leaving 5 bases unmatched. CDR3 nucleotide sequence: TGTGCCAGCTCACCGGGACAGGGGAGAAGTCAGCCCCAGCATTTT. Its translation: CASSPGQGRSQPQHF.

V usage is TRBV5-5 and J usage is TRBJ1-4; D remains unclear. This CDR3 is 16 amino acids long. CDR1 is SGHKS, CDR2 YYEKEE, per germline (reference sequence). V shed 0 bases and J shed 8 bases, with 17 bases lying between them. CDR3 in DNA: TGTGCCAGCAGCTTGGGCTCGTACGCGATTAGGGAAAAACTGTTTTTT. Residues: CASSLGSYAIREKLFF.

This sequence joins TRBV7-2 and TRBJ1-4; D is uncertain. Germline-derived CDR1 and CDR2 are SGHTA and FQGNSA. The length of the CDR3 is 13 residues. Trimming left V 2 bases short and J 5 bases short, with 6 bases between. CDR3 region: CASSLMLNEKLFF. As DNA, the CDR3 is TGTGCCAGCAGCTTAATGTTAAATGAAAAACTGTTTTTT.

The gene calls are TRBV28 and TRBJ1-5, with 7 bases fitting TRBD1. The CDR3 is 13 residues long. The V segment lost 11 bases and the J segment 5 bases; nucleotides outside the gene matches: 9. Germline CDR1 MDHEN, CDR2 SYDVKM. The CDR3 region has the DNA TGTGCCGCGGAGGGGGCCGGCGATCAGCCCCAGCATTTT. Translating it yields CAAEGAGDQPQHF.

This rearrangement joins TRBV28 to TRBJ2-3; 11 bases are shared with TRBD2. Looked up from germline, CDR1 is MDHEN and CDR2 is SYDVKM. The CDR3 runs 16 residues. J gave up 5 bases and V 5 bases, and 9 bases lay outside the gene matches. CDR3 loop: CASSLVLAGVIDTQYF. CDR3 DNA: TGTGCCAGCAGTCTTGTACTAGCGGGAGTTATAGATACGCAGTATTTT.

The V gene is TRBV6-1, the J gene TRBJ1-5, with TRBD1 identical over 10 bases. The CDR3 contains 14 residues. With V trimmed by 7 bases and J by 2 bases, 2 bases remained unmatched. In germline, CDR1 is MNHNS, CDR2 SASEGT. The CDR3 region is CASIGTGGNQPQHF. The CDR3 nucleotides read TGTGCCAGCATTGGGACAGGGGGCAATCAGCCCCAGCATTTT.

This chain uses TRBV5-1 with TRBJ2-7, with 9 bases matching TRBD1. The CDR3 has 15 residues. V gave up 3 bases and J gave up 4 bases; unmatched junction bases: 8. The germline CDR1 and CDR2 sequences are SGHRS and YFSETQ. CDR3 sequence reads: CASSWGRDRVYEQYF. CDR3 nucleotides: TGCGCCAGCAGCTGGGGCCGGGACAGGGTTTACGAGCAGTACTTC.

This chain joins TRBV7-3 and TRBJ2-3; no clear D gene. The V and J ends lost 5 bases and 4 bases respectively, with 13 bases between them. The germline V gene has CDR1 SGHTA and CDR2 FQGTGA. This CDR3 spans 14 amino acids. CDR3 region: CASSPGGRSDTQYF. The CDR3 nucleotides read TGTGCCAGCAGCCCCGGCGGCCGCTCAGATACGCAGTATTTT.

This chain uses TRBV5-6 with TRBJ2-1; D is unresolved. Germline CDR1 and CDR2: SGHDT and YYEEEE. V lost 0 bases to trimming and J lost 7 bases, with 5 bases between them. The CDR3 runs to 12 residues. The CDR3 here is CASSLALNEQFF. Written as DNA, the CDR3 is TGTGCCAGCAGCTTGGCCTTGAATGAGCAGTTCTTC.

This clone occurred a few times. The V gene is TRBV7-9, the J gene TRBJ1-1, with D unclear. The V gene lost 5 bases and the J gene lost 4 bases, with 8 bases spanning the gap. This CDR3 contains 12 residues. CDR1 SEHNR and CDR2 FQNEAQ come from the germline V gene (reference sequence). In DNA form, the CDR3 reads TGTGCCAGCAGCCCCTGGGGCACTGAAGCTTTCTTT. This codes for CASSPWGTEAFF.

J is TRBJ2-1 and V is TRBV11-2; TRBD2 matches at 12 bases. Trimming took 4 bases from V and 2 from J; bases not matched to a gene: 3. Germline V gene lookup returns CDR1 SGHAT and CDR2 FQNNGV. CDR3 size: 16 residues. In DNA, the CDR3 is TGTGCCAGCAGCTCCGGACTAGCGGGGCCCTACAATGAGCAGTTCTTC. Its protein is CASSSGLAGPYNEQFF.